A selection of T cell receptor beta chains follows, all from one sample in a study of T-cell reconstitution after alpha-beta-depleted transplantation in children. TCRdb analysed the PCR reads with MiXCR anew, one entry per CDR3 protein. The profile covers over 90,000 distinct CDR3 sequences, with around 7% appearing a single time and about 16% taken by the ten largest. The sample in question was PBMCs, obtained before TCRalphabeta/CD19-depleted stem cell transplant. The receptors were sampled from a boy aged 2 to 10 with acute lymphoblastic leukemia, due to receive a stem cell transplant. Both conserved end residues are part of each CDR3.

V	J	CDR3
TRBV28	TRBJ1-6	CASFQQGPSPLHF
TRBV5-1	TRBJ2-1	CASSLYAGGQNEQFF
TRBV20-1	TRBJ1-3	CSASESDQHSGNTIYF
TRBV12-3/TRBV12-4	TRBJ1-2	CASSFGQNYGYTF
TRBV5-1	TRBJ2-1	CASSLAREQFF
TRBV4-1	TRBJ1-1	CASSQAPGMYTEAFF
TRBV11-2	TRBJ2-3	CASSRQPGQGSMDTQYF
TRBV29-1	TRBJ2-1	CSVDSQGFNEQFF
TRBV5-1	TRBJ2-7	CASSLETSSYEQYF
TRBV27	TRBJ1-5	CASSPAEWSNQPQHF
TRBV20-1	TRBJ2-7	CSARLGEGNYEQYF
TRBV15	TRBJ2-5	CAVTGGAGETQYF
TRBV23-1	TRBJ2-3	CASSPRGVRRGTDTQYF